Below are 9 T cell receptor beta chains sequenced from a single sample in a study of blood T cells in healthy people across ages. For the second PCR, which ran for roughly 6 to 11 cycles, a sample-barcoded 5' primer and a J-beta primer mix were used. TCRdb passed the 5' RACE reads through MiXCR, listing each CDR3 protein once. The table records 700,000 to 800,000 distinct CDR3 sequences, about 42% of them present only once. Material: blood. These receptors came from a woman aged 60 to 75 in good health.

The chain carries TRBV27 and TRBJ1-5, with a tentative D call TRBD1 (6 bases). V lost 5 bases and J lost 1, with 15 bases in between. Germline lookup yields CDR1 MNHEY and CDR2 SMNVEV (reference sequence). This CDR3 has 16 amino acids. The CDR3 DNA follows: TGTGCCAGCAGTCGGTCTCCAGGGGCGAGCAATCAGCCCCAGCATTTT. As protein: CASSRSPGASNQPQHF.

This clonotype was observed a handful of times. The V gene is TRBV10-3, the J gene TRBJ1-5, with a weak D call TRBD1 (6 bases). The CDR3 has 18 residues. Per the germline V gene, CDR1 is ENHRY and CDR2 is SYGVKD. Trimming took off 2 bases at V and 3 bases at J, with 20 bases between the two ends. The CDR3 spells CAISERDILGLHNQPQHF. The CDR3 DNA reads TGTGCCATCAGTGAGCGGGACATATTGGGACTCCACAATCAGCCCCAGCATTTT.

Points on this clonotype: The germline gene is not matched at one end of the junction; a read error may be the cause. V and J are TRBV10-3 and TRBJ2-1, with 11 bases identical to TRBD2. Germline CDR1 ENHRY, CDR2 SYGVKD. This CDR3 has 15 residues. The CDR3 bases are TGTGTCATCAGTGAGTTGGAGGGGACTAGCGGAAAGCAGTTCTTC. Amino acid sequence: CVISELEGTSGKQFF.

In its sample, this clonotype was seen a few times. The chain is built from TRBV9 and TRBJ2-7, with 10 bases identical to TRBD2. The V and J ends lost 0 bases and 4 bases, in that order; junction bases with no gene match: 7. Germline lookup yields CDR1 SGDLS and CDR2 YYNGEE. This CDR3 contains 16 residues. The CDR3 nucleotides are TGTGCCAGCAGCGTAGGGACTAGCGGCGCTTTTTACGAGCAGTACTTC. It translates to CASSVGTSGAFYEQYF.

This clonotype occurred many times. The CDR3 sequence is CASSPGGRFGGDTQYF. Written as DNA, the CDR3 is TGTGCCAGCAGCCCAGGGGGCCGATTCGGGGGGGATACGCAGTATTTT. The chain joins TRBV7-2 to TRBJ2-3; D may be TRBD1 (8 bases). The CDR3 contains 16 residues. V dropped 5 bases and J dropped 6 bases, with 21 bases sitting between them. The germline gives CDR1 SGHTA, CDR2 FQGNSA.

This clonotype was seen a handful of times. The CDR3 DNA reads as TGTGCCAGCAGCTTGGTGGTGGAGTTCACAGATACGCAGTATTTT. It specifies CASSLVVEFTDTQYF. The chain couples TRBV5-6 to TRBJ2-3, with D unresolved. CDR3 length: 15 amino acids. In germline, CDR1 is SGHDT, CDR2 YYEEEE. V was trimmed by 0 bases and J by 2 bases, leaving 10 bases between them.

The rearrangement joins TRBV7-2 to TRBJ2-7; D not certain. CDR1 is SGHTA and CDR2 is FQGNSA in the germline V gene. V shed 5 bases and J shed 7 bases, with 21 bases lying between them. The CDR3 extends over 15 amino acids. CDR3 DNA: TGTGCCAGCAGCCCCGACTCGGCCTCCTACAATGAGCAGTACTTC. Translated: CASSPDSASYNEQYF.

On this clonotype: Just one base apart from a much larger clone, this may be a read error. This chain links TRBV29-1 with TRBJ2-4; the D is unclear. The CDR3 length is 14 residues. Trimming took off 7 bases at V and 2 bases at J, with 15 bases between the two ends. Germline-derived CDR1 and CDR2 are SQVTM and ANQGSEA. CDR3 nucleotide sequence: TGCAGCGCCTCCCCGGTTGAATCCAAAAACATTCAGTACTTC. It translates to CSASPVESKNIQYF.

The gene calls are TRBV5-1 and TRBJ2-4, with 8 bases matching TRBD1. There are 14 residues in the CDR3. V lost 1 base to trimming and J lost 13 bases; unmatched junction nucleotides: 10. Germline V gene lookup returns CDR1 SGHRS and CDR2 YFSETQ. The CDR3 coding sequence is TGCGCCAGCAGCTTGAAGACAGGGGCCCATGAGCAGTACTTC. This translates into CASSLKTGAHEQYF.